Listed below are T cell receptor beta chains from one sample, sequenced in a study of T-cell reconstitution after alpha-beta-depleted transplantation in children. TCRdb reprocessed the PCR reads with MiXCR, giving one entry per CDR3 protein. This sample has 300,000 to 350,000 distinct CDR3 sequences, with roughly 15% found just once. The source was PBMCs, mostly from graft donor cells, collected 360 days after TCRalphabeta/CD19-depleted stem cell transplant. These receptors originate from a male patient between 2 and 10 years old who had a stem cell transplant for acute lymphoblastic leukemia, so the T cells may come from the graft donor. Both conserved end residues are part of each CDR3.

j_gene,v_gene,len,CDR3aa
TRBJ2-2,TRBV7-2,16,CASSLDAGASTGELFF
TRBJ2-7,TRBV5-1,17,CASSLDGPGSVSHEQYF
TRBJ1-5,TRBV4-1,19,CASSQDKGTGRYSNQPQHF
TRBJ2-7,TRBV4-3,16,CASSQETGTLSYEQYF
TRBJ2-3,TRBV12-5,14,CASGSWTSEDTQYF
TRBJ2-1,TRBV21-1,19,CASSKVSTGAGGPYNEQFF
TRBJ2-7,TRBV6-5,11,CASSAAHEQYF
TRBJ2-7,TRBV25-1,14,CASQSLADSYEQYF
TRBJ2-7,TRBV29-1,14,CSAQGLAGFYEQYF
TRBJ1-2,TRBV12-3/TRBV12-4,13,CASWRGPTYGYTF
TRBJ2-2,TRBV29-1,16,CSGGGTSGRNTGELFF
TRBJ2-7,TRBV29-1,16,CSVEGRGQGLDYEQYF
TRBJ2-1,TRBV12-3/TRBV12-4,15,CASSLGGLSYNEQFF
TRBJ2-4,TRBV5-1,13,CASSLGTKHIQYF
TRBJ2-5,TRBV7-2,12,CASSSGSETQYF
TRBJ2-3,TRBV25-1,17,CASSEPQRGPSTDTQYF